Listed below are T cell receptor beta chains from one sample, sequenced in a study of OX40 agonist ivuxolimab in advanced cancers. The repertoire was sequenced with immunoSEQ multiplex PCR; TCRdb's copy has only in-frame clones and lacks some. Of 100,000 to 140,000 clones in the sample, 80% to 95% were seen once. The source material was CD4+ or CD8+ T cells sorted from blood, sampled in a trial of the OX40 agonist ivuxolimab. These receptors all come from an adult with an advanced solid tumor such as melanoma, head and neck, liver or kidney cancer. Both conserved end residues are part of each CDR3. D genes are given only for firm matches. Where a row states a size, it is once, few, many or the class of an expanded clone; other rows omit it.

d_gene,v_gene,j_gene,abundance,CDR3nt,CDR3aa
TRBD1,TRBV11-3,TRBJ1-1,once,TGTGCCAGCAGCTTAGACGGGACAGGGGGCGTCATGAACACTGAAGCTTTCTTT,CASSLDGTGGVMNTEAFF
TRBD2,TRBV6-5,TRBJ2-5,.,TGTGCCAGCAGAGGGACTAGCGGGATCGAAGAGACCCAGTACTTC,CASRGTSGIEETQYF
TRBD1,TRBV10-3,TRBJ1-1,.,TGTGCCCTCCGACAGGGGGCGAACACTGAAGCTTTCTTT,CALRQGANTEAFF
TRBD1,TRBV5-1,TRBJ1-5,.,TGCGCCAGCAGCCGGGGACAGAATCAGCCCCAGCATTTT,CASSRGQNQPQHF
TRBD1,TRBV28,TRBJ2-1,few,TGTGCCAGCAGTCCCGGGACAGGGTATCCGTTCTTC,CASSPGTGYPFF
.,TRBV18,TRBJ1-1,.,TGTGCCAGCTCACCGGGGGAGAACACTGAAGCTTTCTTT,CASSPGENTEAFF
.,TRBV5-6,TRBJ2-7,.,TGTGCCAGCAGCCCCCTGGGCGCACAAGCCTCCTACGAGCAGTACTTC,CASSPLGAQASYEQYF
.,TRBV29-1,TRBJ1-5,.,TGCAGCGTTGAGGAAGCAGGCGCAGGGCAGCCCCAGCATTTT,CSVEEAGAGQPQHF
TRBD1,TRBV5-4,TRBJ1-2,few,TGTGCCAGCAGCTTGGGCCCGGGACAGCAATATGGCTACACCTTC,CASSLGPGQQYGYTF
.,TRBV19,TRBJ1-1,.,TGTGCCAGTAGTATAGAACGGGCCAGCACTGAAGCTTTCTTT,CASSIERASTEAFF
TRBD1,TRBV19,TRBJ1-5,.,TGTGCCAGTACCCAAACACAGGGGAGCAATCAGCCCCAGCATTTT,CASTQTQGSNQPQHF
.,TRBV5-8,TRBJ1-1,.,TGTGCCAGCAGCTCAGGGGTAAACACTGAAGCTTTCTTT,CASSSGVNTEAFF